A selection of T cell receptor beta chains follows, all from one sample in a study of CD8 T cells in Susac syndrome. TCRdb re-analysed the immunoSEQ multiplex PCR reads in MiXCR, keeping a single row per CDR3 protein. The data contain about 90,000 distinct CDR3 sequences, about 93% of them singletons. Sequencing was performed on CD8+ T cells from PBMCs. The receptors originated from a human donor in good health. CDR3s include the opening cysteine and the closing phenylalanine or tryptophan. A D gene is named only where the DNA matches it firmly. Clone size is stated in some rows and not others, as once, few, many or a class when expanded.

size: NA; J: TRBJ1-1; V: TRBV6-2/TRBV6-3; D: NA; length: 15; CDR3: CASSYWGRQDREAFF; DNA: TGTGCCAGCAGTTACTGGGGGAGGCAGGACCGTGAAGCTTTCTTT
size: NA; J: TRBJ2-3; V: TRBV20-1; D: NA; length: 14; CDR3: CSASRLAPTDTQYF; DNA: TGCAGTGCTAGCCGGCTAGCCCCCACAGATACGCAGTATTTT
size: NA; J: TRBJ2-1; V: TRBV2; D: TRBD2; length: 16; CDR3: CASSLTSGYPYNEQFF; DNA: TGTGCCAGCAGTCTAACTAGCGGTTACCCCTACAATGAGCAGTTCTTC
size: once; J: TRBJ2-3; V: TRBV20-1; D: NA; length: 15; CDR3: CSARDVEGGTDTQYF; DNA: TGCAGTGCTAGAGATGTGGAGGGGGGCACAGATACGCAGTATTTT
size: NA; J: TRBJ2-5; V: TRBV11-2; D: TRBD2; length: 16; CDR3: CASRHPSGGGKETQYF; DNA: TGTGCCAGCAGGCACCCGAGCGGGGGGGGCAAAGAGACCCAGTACTTC
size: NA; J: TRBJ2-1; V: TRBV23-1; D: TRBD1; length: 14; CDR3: CASSQGTGGNEQFF; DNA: TGCGCCAGCAGTCAGGGGACAGGGGGCAATGAGCAGTTCTTC
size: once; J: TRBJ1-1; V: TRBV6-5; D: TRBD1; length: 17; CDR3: CASSYETGVRMNTEAFF; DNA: TGTGCCAGCAGTTACGAGACAGGGGTCCGAATGAACACTGAAGCTTTCTTT
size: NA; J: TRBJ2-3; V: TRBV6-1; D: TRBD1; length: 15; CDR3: CASSEGQGVLDTQYF; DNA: TGTGCCAGCAGTGAGGGACAGGGGGTATTAGATACGCAGTATTTT
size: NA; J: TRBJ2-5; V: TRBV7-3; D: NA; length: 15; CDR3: CASSYLGGPQETQYF; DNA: TGTGCCAGCAGCTACCTGGGGGGGCCTCAAGAGACCCAGTACTTC
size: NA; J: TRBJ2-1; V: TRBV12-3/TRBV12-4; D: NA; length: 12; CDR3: CASSPPTLEQFF; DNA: TGTGCCAGCAGTCCACCAACCCTCGAGCAGTTCTTC
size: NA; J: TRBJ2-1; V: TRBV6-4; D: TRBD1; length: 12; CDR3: CATSPGGNEQFF; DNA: TGTGCCACCTCCCCAGGGGGCAATGAGCAGTTCTTC